The sequence of this TCR beta chain was determined in a study of T-cell memory formation after mild COVID-19. Study-level background: TCR clusters were mostly confined to one donor each.

This CDR3 contains 12 residues. V was shortened by 3 bases and J by 7 bases, with 9 bases between the two germline ends. Germline CDR1 is MNHEY and CDR2 is SMNVEV (reference sequence). TCRdb independently ran MiXCR on the 5' RACE reads; one entry per CDR3 protein. This table holds hundreds of thousands of distinct CDR3 sequences, under 20% found once. The material sequenced was PBMCs or a T cell subset sorted from them (not recorded which). The sequence was obtained from an adult woman who had mild COVID-19 (a few samples of this study predate the infection). Cell type and time point are not known. This chain uses TRBV27 with TRBJ1-1; D gene unclear. In nucleotides, the CDR3 is TGTGCCAGCAGTTTCCCGGACGGTGAAGCTTTCTTT. This translates into CASSFPDGEAFF.